The 20 T cell receptor beta chains given below trace back to one sample, sequenced in a study of PD-L1 blockade in urothelial cancer. Profiled with immunoSEQ multiplex PCR; TCRdb holds only in-frame clones, not every one. This repertoire shows 32,000 or so clones, under 90% found once; its top ten account for 15% to 18%. The time point is: pretreatment peripheral blood. Specimen: PBMCs, collected around atezolizumab (anti-PD-L1) treatment. Receptors originate from a man in his sixties with urothelial cancer.

The chain combines TRBV6-5 with TRBJ2-7, with D perhaps matching TRBD2 (5 bases). The V gene lost 0 bases and the J gene lost 0 bases, with 12 bases spanning the gap. CDR1 is MNHEY and CDR2 is SVGAGI in the germline V gene. This CDR3 contains 16 residues. The CDR3 loop is CASSYSMPGSSYEQYF. The CDR3, as DNA: TGTGCCAGCAGTTACTCGATGCCGGGAAGCTCCTACGAGCAGTACTTC.

The chain combines TRBV11-2 with TRBJ2-3; D unresolved. CDR3 length: 14 residues. V was shortened by 5 bases and J by 9 bases, with 18 bases between the two germline ends. Germline values: CDR1 SGHAT, CDR2 FQNNGV. CDR3 nucleotide sequence: TGTGCCAGCAGCCCAGTGTCCCACCCATGGACGCAGTATTTT. This gives the protein CASSPVSHPWTQYF.

This chain connects TRBV7-9 to TRBJ1-2; D not resolved. Germline V CDR1 and CDR2: SEHNR, FQNEAQ (reference sequence). Trimming left V 2 bases short and J 6 bases short, with 10 bases between. This CDR3 region has 13 residues. The CDR3 here is CASSLLADDGYTF. For the CDR3, the DNA is TGTGCCAGCAGCTTATTGGCAGATGATGGCTACACCTTC.

The chain has TRBV9 and TRBJ2-1; 7 bases line up with TRBD2. CDR1 is SGDLS and CDR2 is YYNGEE in the germline V gene. The CDR3 covers 15 residues. J was trimmed by 3 bases and V by 0 bases; bases with no gene match: 3. The CDR3 here is CASSVDPGGYNEQFF. In DNA, the CDR3 is TGTGCCAGCAGCGTAGATCCGGGAGGCTACAATGAGCAGTTCTTC.

This rearrangement joins TRBV11-2 to TRBJ1-1; 7 nucleotides match TRBD1. Trimming at V came to 3 bases and at J to 1 base, leaving 11 bases not matched to a gene. The CDR3 covers 17 residues. Germline CDR1 SGHAT, CDR2 FQNNGV. CDR3 protein: CASSLPGGWAGNTEAFF. The CDR3 nucleotides are TGTGCCAGCAGCTTGCCAGGGGGGTGGGCAGGGAACACTGAAGCTTTCTTT. Full variable domain (rest looked up from reference TRBV11-2 and TRBJ1-1): EAGVAQSPRYKIIEKRQSVAFWCNPISGHATLYWYQQILGQGPKLLIQFQNNGVVDDSQLPKDRFSAERLKGVDSTLKIQPAKLEDSAVYLCASSLPGGWAGNTEAFFGQGTRLTVV.

J is TRBJ1-3 and V is TRBV9, with D uncertain. Looked up from germline, CDR1 is SGDLS and CDR2 is YYNGEE. The CDR3 covers 13 residues. Trimming cost V 0 bases and J 4 bases, with 5 bases left between them. The CDR3 here is CASSVGRGNTIYF. The CDR3 DNA is TGTGCCAGCAGCGTAGGGCGGGGAAACACCATATATTTT. The full variable domain, its missing parts supplied by reference TRBV9 and TRBJ1-3, is DSGVTQTPKHLITATGQRVTLRCSPRSGDLSVYWYQQSLDQGLQFLIQYYNGEERAKGNILERFSAQQFPDLHSELNLSSLELGDSALYFCASSVGRGNTIYFGEGSWLTVV.

The genes are TRBV4-3 and TRBJ2-1; 11 bases match TRBD2. Trimming at V came to 1 base and at J to 8 bases, leaving 4 bases not matched to a gene. The V gene's germline CDR1 is LGHNA and CDR2 YSLEER. The CDR3 is made up of 15 amino acids. The DNA of the CDR3 is TGCGCCAGCAGCCAAGGACTAGCGGGAAGCGATGAGCAGTTCTTC. Translated, it gives CASSQGLAGSDEQFF.

J is TRBJ2-1 and V is TRBV4-2; 13 bases line up with TRBD2. Germline lookup yields CDR1 LGHNA and CDR2 YNFKEQ. This CDR3 is built from 17 residues. With 4 bases clipped from V and 4 bases from J, the junction kept 7 bases outside the gene matches. CDR3 bases: TGTGCCAGCAGCCCGTTGGGACTAGCGGGGCGTTACAATGAGCAGTTCTTC. It yields the protein CASSPLGLAGRYNEQFF.

The CDR3 reads CASKGTGVEKLFF. As DNA, the CDR3 is TGTGCCAGCAAGGGGACAGGGGTTGAAAAACTGTTTTTT. The chain has TRBV27 and TRBJ1-4; 10 bases are shared with TRBD1. Germline V gene sequence: CDR1 MNHEY, CDR2 SMNVEV (reference sequence). J was trimmed by 7 bases and V by 7 bases; bases with no gene match: 3. The CDR3 is 13 amino acids.

J is TRBJ2-1 and V is TRBV5-1; 7 nucleotides agree with TRBD1. J was trimmed by 5 bases and V by 4 bases; bases with no gene match: 3. The CDR3 loop spans 13 amino acids. CDR1 SGHRS and CDR2 YFSETQ come from the germline V gene. CDR3 nucleotide sequence: TGCGCCAGCAGCAAGGGACAGAACAATGAGCAGTTCTTC. Amino acid sequence: CASSKGQNNEQFF.

The rearrangement uses TRBV28 and TRBJ1-6, with D possibly matching TRBD1 (6 bases). The length of the CDR3 is 17 residues. Germline loops: CDR1 MDHEN, CDR2 SYDVKM. Trimming stripped 4 bases from V and 4 bases from J, with 17 bases between. The CDR3 region has the DNA TGTGCCAGCAGTTCAACAGGGATACAGGGTTATAATTCACCCCTCCACTTT. Amino acids: CASSSTGIQGYNSPLHF.

The gene calls are TRBV5-1 and TRBJ1-1; D perhaps matches TRBD1 (6 bases). V was clipped by 4 bases and J by 8 bases, with 18 bases between them. Per germline, CDR1 SGHRS and CDR2 YFSETQ. This CDR3 is built from 14 residues. In nucleotides, the CDR3 is TGCGCCAGCAGCGAGGGTCCCGGGACAAAAGAAGCTTTCTTT. Its protein product is CASSEGPGTKEAFF.

The DNA for the CDR3 is TGTGCCAGCAGCGTAGACGGAGCGGGAGGGCCAGTGGACGAGCAGTACTTC. It yields the protein CASSVDGAGGPVDEQYF. The V call is TRBV9, the J call TRBJ2-7; 10 nucleotides agree with TRBD2. V was pared by 0 bases and J by 5 bases, with 11 bases of the junction left unmatched. In germline, CDR1 is SGDLS, CDR2 YYNGEE. The CDR3 loop spans 17 amino acids.

This sequence joins TRBV29-1 and TRBJ2-3; D is ambiguous. Trimming took 3 bases from V and 2 from J, leaving 3 bases between them. CDR3 length: 11 amino acids. Looked up from germline, CDR1 is SQVTM and CDR2 is ANQGSEA. DNA for the CDR3: TGCAGCGTTGATCTCACAGATACGCAGTATTTT. Its translation is CSVDLTDTQYF.

This clone was found a few times. The genes are TRBV28 and TRBJ1-6; TRBD1 might be the D (6 bases). Between the trimmed V and J ends, which lost 6 bases and 11 bases, there was a span of 14 bases. The germline CDR1 and CDR2 sequences are MDHEN and SYDVKM. This CDR3 spans 13 amino acids. CDR3 bases: TGTGCCAGCAGGTCGACGGACAGTACACCCCTCCACTTT. It translates to CASRSTDSTPLHF.

The V call is TRBV5-6, the J call TRBJ2-1, with 9 bases matching TRBD2. Germline V CDR1 and CDR2: SGHDT, YYEEEE. V lost 1 base and J lost 6; bases outside the gene matches: 8. This CDR3 contains 16 residues. CDR3 DNA: TGTGCCAGCAGCTTGTTTTGGGGACTAGCAATCAATGAGCAGTTCTTC. This codes for CASSLFWGLAINEQFF.

The chain couples TRBV5-1 to TRBJ2-5, with 15 nucleotides matching TRBD2. Trimming took 5 bases from V and 1 from J; bases not matched to a gene: 6. The CDR3 has 17 residues. Germline lookup yields CDR1 SGHRS and CDR2 YFSETQ. CDR3 loop: CASSSGTSGRFQETQYF. The DNA of the CDR3 is TGCGCCAGCAGTTCGGGGACTAGCGGGAGGTTCCAAGAGACCCAGTACTTC.

J is TRBJ2-7 and V is TRBV6-1, with TRBD1 matching 8 bases. V lost 6 bases, J lost 6 bases, and 10 bases stayed unmatched. The CDR3 contains 14 residues. Germline lookup yields CDR1 MNHNS and CDR2 SASEGT. Written as DNA, the CDR3 is TGTGCCAGCAGGGAATTAGGACAGGGAAGCGAGCAGTACTTC. Protein sequence: CASRELGQGSEQYF.

V gene TRBV6-1 combines with J gene TRBJ2-3; tentatively, D is TRBD2 (6 bases). This CDR3 region has 13 residues. V was cut by 7 bases and J by 8 bases, with 16 bases left in between. CDR1 and CDR2 from the germline V gene are MNHNS and SASEGT. The chain's CDR3 is CASKEGIGSTQYF. CDR3 nucleotides: TGTGCCAGCAAGGAGGGGATCGGGAGTACGCAGTATTTT.

This sequence joins TRBV7-3 and TRBJ2-2; D is unclear. The CDR3 runs to 16 residues. From germline, CDR1 is SGHTA and CDR2 FQGTGA. Trimming pared 0 bases from V and 1 base from J, leaving 9 bases between. CDR3 residues: CASSLTLAWNTGELFF. CDR3 coding DNA: TGTGCCAGCAGCTTAACGTTGGCTTGGAACACCGGGGAGCTGTTTTTT.